A single T cell receptor (beta chain) is shown here with its context. Its specificity is unknown. The PCR made use of 60 Vbeta and 13 Jbeta primers. TCRdb's table, derived via immunoSEQ multiplex PCR, lists solely in-frame clones and lacks some. Of 93,000 or so clones in the sample, around three quarters were seen once. The data belong to a study of cytomegalovirus exposure and HLA in healthy donors. Study-wide background: Genetic ancestry analysis placed around 76% of the 300 to 500 donors that were genotyped in the Caucasian-associated cluster. Study outcomes and limitations: About 90% or about 30% of the time was how often most TCR beta V segments were productive, according to an earlier analysis. Highly shared variants forming one cluster were likely a sequencing artifact.

The origin of this receptor is a man aged 45-65 years in good health and CMV-seropositive. Sequencing was performed on PBMCs.

The CDR3 sequence: CASSSEVGTYEQYF. The CDR3 DNA reads as TGTGCCAGCAGCTCGGAGGTTGGTACCTACGAGCAGTACTTC. The chain uses TRBV7-9 and TRBJ2-7, with TRBD2 as a possible D gene (5 bases). Per germline, CDR1 SEHNR and CDR2 FQNEAQ (reference sequence). The CDR3 sequence is 14 residues long. V was pared by 4 bases and J by 2 bases, with 12 bases between.